This entry features one T cell receptor (beta chain) sequence. Its matching antigen is unknown. Here immunoSEQ multiplex PCR was the method, and the copy in TCRdb shows in-frame clones only, minus some. Of around 100,000 clones listed, roughly 87% are singletons. These data come from a study of graft-versus-host responses after intestinal transplantation. V lost 10 bases to trimming and J lost 6 bases; unmatched junction nucleotides: 29. The CDR3 is 19 residues long. Germline V CDR1 and CDR2: ENHRY, SYGVKD. This receptor was identified in a human donor who was the organ donor for an intestinal transplant. This chain connects TRBV10-3 to TRBJ1-2; 7 nucleotides match TRBD1. This sample comprised unstimulated CD4+ T cells sorted from spleen or lymph node cells, obtained before transplant. The CDR3 is CATGNTKFDRAVGEDGYTF. The DNA of the CDR3 is TGTGCCACCGGAAATACGAAATTTGACAGGGCGGTCGGGGAGGATGGCTACACCTTC.